A selection of T cell receptor beta chains follows, all from one sample in a study of T cell clones after liver transplantation. Clones were sequenced by immunoSEQ multiplex PCR, and TCRdb holds only the in-frame ones, with some missing. The table shows nearly 45,000 clones, with around 84% occurring only once. The sample in question was CD4+ T cells from blood, obtained 24 months after liver transplant. These receptor sequences come from a human patient who received a liver transplant. Some T cells may be provided by the graft donor. Both conserved end residues are part of each CDR3. A D gene is named only where the DNA matches it firmly. Not all rows give a size; the values are once, few, many and, for expanded clones, a class.

size,J,D,V,DNA,CDR3
few,TRBJ2-7,TRBD2,TRBV7-3,TGTGCCAGCAGCTCCGGACTAGCGGGGACCTACGAGCAGTACTTC,CASSSGLAGTYEQYF
NA,TRBJ2-7,TRBD1,TRBV18,TGTGCCAGCTCACCCCTGGCCGGGACAGGGGGCAACGAGCAGTACTTC,CASSPLAGTGGNEQYF
NA,TRBJ1-5,NA,TRBV2,TGTGCCAGCAGTGTAACAAGGGGGTCAAGCCAGCCCCAGCATTTT,CASSVTRGSSQPQHF
NA,TRBJ2-3,NA,TRBV5-6,TGTGCCAGCAGCTATGGCACAGATACGCAGTATTTT,CASSYGTDTQYF
NA,TRBJ1-1,TRBD1,TRBV18,TGTGCCAGCTCACAGGGGGCGGGAAACACTGAAGCTTTCTTT,CASSQGAGNTEAFF
NA,TRBJ1-2,TRBD1,TRBV15,TGTGCCACCAGCGACCTGGACAGGGAAAATAACTATGGCTACACCTTC,CATSDLDRENNYGYTF
few,TRBJ2-4,TRBD2,TRBV7-7,TGTGCCAGCAGCGCTTTCCCGAACAGCGGGGGGCTAGCCAAAAACATTCAGTACTTC,CASSAFPNSGGLAKNIQYF
once,TRBJ2-6,TRBD2,TRBV19,TGTGCCAGTAGTATAGCGGGAGGTCCTCACCACTCTGGGGCCAACGTCCTGACTTTC,CASSIAGGPHHSGANVLTF
NA,TRBJ2-1,NA,TRBV4-2,TGTGCCAGCAGCCTTGAATGGGGGGTTAGTGAGCAGTTCTTC,CASSLEWGVSEQFF
few,TRBJ1-2,TRBD1,TRBV19,TGTGCCAGTAGTATTCTGGGACAGGGATCGGGCTACACCTTC,CASSILGQGSGYTF
NA,TRBJ2-2,TRBD2,TRBV30,TGTGCCTGGAGTCGCGGGAGGGCCACCGGGGAGCTGTTTTTT,CAWSRGRATGELFF
NA,TRBJ1-1,NA,TRBV29-1,TGCAGCGTTGCTCCCTCGGGGGTCGAAGCTTTCTTT,CSVAPSGVEAFF
NA,TRBJ2-5,TRBD1,TRBV2,TGTGCCAGCAGTCCCGGACAGGGGCCTGGGGAGACCCAGTACTTC,CASSPGQGPGETQYF
NA,TRBJ2-1,NA,TRBV7-3,TGTGCCAGCAGCTTAAGCAACAATGAGCAGTTCTTC,CASSLSNNEQFF
NA,TRBJ1-3,NA,TRBV27,TGTGCCAGCGGGGGGGGGCCAAGCTCTGGAAACACCATATATTTT,CASGGGPSSGNTIYF
NA,TRBJ2-1,NA,TRBV6-5,TGTGCCACCAGTCCCTCGCGTCCCAATGAGCAGTTCTTC,CATSPSRPNEQFF
NA,TRBJ1-5,TRBD1,TRBV18,TGTGCCAGCTTACCCTGGACAGGGATTGAGAATCAGCCCCAGCATTTT,CASLPWTGIENQPQHF
NA,TRBJ1-2,TRBD1,TRBV6-5,TGTGCCAGCAGTTACCAGGGACAGTTAGATGGCTACACCTTC,CASSYQGQLDGYTF
once,TRBJ1-2,NA,TRBV7-2,TGTGCCAGCAGCTCACCCCCGACGGTTAACTATGGCTACACCTTC,CASSSPPTVNYGYTF
NA,TRBJ2-5,TRBD1,TRBV9,TGTGCCAGCAGCGGGACAGGTAGAGAAGAGACCCAGTACTTC,CASSGTGREETQYF
NA,TRBJ2-4,NA,TRBV19,TGTGCCAGTAGTATTCTGACTCGGGGATATAGTAATCGGGCCAAAAACATTCAGTACTTC,CASSILTRGYSNRAKNIQYF
NA,TRBJ2-2,NA,TRBV18,TGTGCCAGCTCACCTAAGTTGGACGGGGAGCTGTTTTTT,CASSPKLDGELFF
NA,TRBJ2-5,TRBD2,TRBV5-1,TGCGCCAGCGGACTGTCGGGAGGATCCCAAGAGACCCAGTACTTC,CASGLSGGSQETQYF
NA,TRBJ1-3,NA,TRBV18,TGTGCCAGCTCCCCCCGGGGGGGCCCCGGAAACACCATATATTTT,CASSPRGGPGNTIYF
NA,TRBJ2-7,NA,TRBV30,TGTGCCTGGAGTGGGGGCCTTCGCGAGCAGTACTTC,CAWSGGLREQYF
NA,TRBJ2-5,NA,TRBV5-1,TGCGCCAGCAGCTTGGGGGGAGGCGAGACCCAGTACTTC,CASSLGGGETQYF
NA,TRBJ1-3,NA,TRBV4-2,TGTGCCAGCAGCTTACTCCGAGGACGGCTCTCTGGAAACACCATATATTTT,CASSLLRGRLSGNTIYF
few,TRBJ1-4,TRBD1,TRBV7-9,TGTGCCAGCAGCCCAGGGGGGGTTGGGGCTAATGAAAAACTGTTTTTT,CASSPGGVGANEKLFF
NA,TRBJ2-1,TRBD2,TRBV7-8,TGTGCCAGCAACTTTCAATTGGCGGGAGGGGGGAATGAGCAGTTCTTC,CASNFQLAGGGNEQFF
NA,TRBJ2-1,NA,TRBV5-1,TGCGCCAGCAGCCTCCAAGGGTACAATGAGCAGTTCTTC,CASSLQGYNEQFF
NA,TRBJ2-5,NA,TRBV7-2,TGTGCCAGCAGCCCCTTGGAGACCCAGTACTTC,CASSPLETQYF
NA,TRBJ1-1,NA,TRBV2,TGTGCCAGCACTTTGGACCTAGAGGGCACTGAAGCTTTCTTT,CASTLDLEGTEAFF
NA,TRBJ1-4,NA,TRBV2,TGTGCCAGCAACATACTTAATGAAAAACTGTTTTTT,CASNILNEKLFF
NA,TRBJ1-2,NA,TRBV6-6,TGTGCCAGCAGTAAGGGGGGAGACTATGGCTACACCTTC,CASSKGGDYGYTF
NA,TRBJ1-5,NA,TRBV7-9,TGTGCCAGCAGCTTTCAGCTCAATCAGCCCCAGCATTTT,CASSFQLNQPQHF
NA,TRBJ2-4,TRBD1,TRBV28,TGTGCCAGCAGTCACAGGGGGCTAGGTAACATTCAGTACTTC,CASSHRGLGNIQYF
NA,TRBJ2-1,TRBD2,TRBV7-2,TGTGCCAGCAGCTCTAGCGGGGGACCCAATGAGCAGTTCTTC,CASSSSGGPNEQFF
NA,TRBJ1-4,NA,TRBV6-1,TGTGCCAGCATCCTAAGGGGGAATTCGGAAGAAAAACTGTTTTTT,CASILRGNSEEKLFF
NA,TRBJ2-3,NA,TRBV10-1,TGCGCCAGCAGTGTGGACAGCCCCACAGATACGCAGTATTTT,CASSVDSPTDTQYF
few,TRBJ2-7,TRBD1,TRBV4-2,TGTGCCAGCAGCGCTACGGGACAGATCTACGAGCAGTACTTC,CASSATGQIYEQYF
NA,TRBJ1-6,NA,TRBV7-8,TGTGCCAGCAGCTCCTGGAGGGCGGATAATTCACCCCTCCACTTT,CASSSWRADNSPLHF
once,TRBJ2-7,TRBD1,TRBV19,TGTGCCAGTAGTATTTTCGCGACAGGGGGTATAAGGGAGCAGTACTTC,CASSIFATGGIREQYF
few,TRBJ2-3,NA,TRBV21-1,TGTGCCAGCAGCTCGAACTCCCGGCCCCGACCGCCAGATACGCAGTATTTT,CASSSNSRPRPPDTQYF
NA,TRBJ1-2,TRBD1,TRBV28,TGTGCCAGCAGTCCACCGGGACAGGGGGCGCTGGTCTATGGCTACACCTTC,CASSPPGQGALVYGYTF
NA,TRBJ2-1,TRBD2,TRBV4-1,TGCGCCAGCAGCCAAGACCCTGGGACTAGGACGGGTGAGCAGTTCTTC,CASSQDPGTRTGEQFF
once,TRBJ2-7,TRBD1,TRBV7-8,TGTGCCAGCAGCTTATCGACAGGGGTCTCCTACGAGCAGTACTTC,CASSLSTGVSYEQYF